This T cell receptor beta chain was observed in a study of regulatory T cells in long-lasting Graves disease. Study-wide context: Graves' cases, newly diagnosed, had used antithyroid drugs under 3 months.

Arm-PCR of CDR3 regions and iRepertoire HTBI primers were used to build TCR beta libraries. A single record per CDR3 protein comes from TCRdb applying MiXCR to the multiplex PCR reads. The data hold approximately 360,000 distinct CDR3 sequences, with 12% observed a single time. This clonotype appeared many times. The time point denotes: newly diagnosed GD, antithyroid drugs for less than 3 months. The TCR library was made from RNA that had been extracted from PBMCs in TRIzol. This sample also belongs to another study, concerning T cells in Graves' hyperthyroidism and ophthalmopathy. This second study notes: Those patients with uncontrolled infection, other autoimmune disease, pregnancy or lactation were excluded. Researchers ran a first-round RT-PCR on the TCR CDR3 using the HTBI primer set.

The sequence came from a woman between 18 and 30 years old with Graves disease. The sample in question was peripheral blood mononuclear cells (PBMCs), obtained at new diagnosis, from a patient treated with antithyroid drugs.

The CDR3 bases are TGTGCCAGCAGCTTAGTGGCGGTCCAAGAGACCCAGTACTTC. As protein: CASSLVAVQETQYF. This sequence joins TRBV7-2 and TRBJ2-5; D gene unclear. V was cut by 1 base and J by 1 base, with 7 bases left in between. The germline gives CDR1 SGHTA, CDR2 FQGNSA. The CDR3 spans 14 residues.